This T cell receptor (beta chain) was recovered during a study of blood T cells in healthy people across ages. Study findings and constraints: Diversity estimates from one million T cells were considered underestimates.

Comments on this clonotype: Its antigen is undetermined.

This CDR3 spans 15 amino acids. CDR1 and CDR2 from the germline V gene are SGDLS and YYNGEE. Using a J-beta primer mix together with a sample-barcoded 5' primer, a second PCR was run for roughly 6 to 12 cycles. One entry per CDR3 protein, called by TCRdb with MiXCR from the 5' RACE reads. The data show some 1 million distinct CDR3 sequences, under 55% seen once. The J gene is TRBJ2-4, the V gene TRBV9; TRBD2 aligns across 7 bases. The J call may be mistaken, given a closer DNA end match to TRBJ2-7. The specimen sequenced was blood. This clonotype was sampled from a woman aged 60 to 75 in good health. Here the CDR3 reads CASSVAASGTYEQYF. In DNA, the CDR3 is TGTGCCAGCAGCGTAGCGGCTAGCGGAACCTACGAGCAGTACTTC.